Presented here are 22 T cell receptor beta chains from one specimen sequenced in a study of CD8 T cells in ankylosing spondylitis. TCRdb reanalysed the 5' RACE reads using MiXCR and keeps one entry per CDR3 protein. This sample has some 130,000 distinct CDR3 sequences, with about 7% found just once. Sequenced material: blood, either unsorted or a sorted T cell fraction (not recorded which). These receptors were obtained from a female donor with ankylosing spondylitis or in good health (not recorded which).

This clonotype was recorded many times. The rearrangement joins TRBV6-1 to TRBJ2-3; D is unclear. CDR1 is MNHNS, CDR2 SASEGT, per germline. Trimming took 1 base from V and 4 from J, leaving 3 bases between them. The CDR3 spans 12 residues. The chain's CDR3 is CASSEVSDTQYF. In DNA form, the CDR3 reads TGTGCCAGCAGTGAAGTGTCAGATACGCAGTATTTT.

This clonotype was seen at least ten times. The CDR3 loop reads CASSRGGGTDTQYF. In DNA form, the CDR3 reads TGTGCCAGCAGTCGGGGGGGCGGCACAGATACGCAGTATTTT. The chain couples TRBV28 to TRBJ2-3; 8 bases are a match to TRBD2. CDR1 and CDR2 (germline): MDHEN, SYDVKM. This CDR3 has 14 residues. V shed 5 bases and J 1 base; nucleotides not matched to a gene: 2.

The V and J genes are TRBV4-3 and TRBJ1-2; 7 nucleotides align to TRBD1. V dropped 0 bases and J dropped 1; count of bases not matched to a gene: 8. CDR3 length: 17 residues. CDR1 LGHNA and CDR2 YSLEER come from the germline V gene. The CDR3 sequence is CASSQEAGGALNYGYTF. The DNA for the CDR3 is TGCGCCAGCAGCCAAGAGGCAGGGGGTGCCCTTAACTATGGCTACACCTTC.

This clonotype has a count of ten or more. The V gene is TRBV7-2, the J gene TRBJ2-5; D perhaps matches TRBD2 (6 bases). CDR1 is SGHTA and CDR2 is FQGNSA in the germline V gene. V lost 6 bases to trimming and J lost 4 bases, with 12 bases between them. The CDR3 consists of 13 residues. DNA for the CDR3: TGTGCCAGCAGGCCGACTAGAATAGAGACCCAGTACTTC. Residues: CASRPTRIETQYF.

At least ten counts were recorded for this clonotype. The chain joins TRBV4-2 to TRBJ1-2, with unresolved D. V lost 1 base and J 7 bases, leaving 16 bases between the germline ends. Per the germline V gene, CDR1 is LGHNA and CDR2 is YNFKEQ. The CDR3 is 15 residues long. The CDR3 reads CASSQGRSAEVGYTF. DNA for the CDR3: TGTGCCAGCAGCCAAGGGCGATCGGCTGAGGTTGGCTACACCTTC.

This clonotype was seen ten or more times. The rearrangement joins TRBV13 to TRBJ2-7, with 7 bases fitting TRBD2. This CDR3 has 15 residues. The germline V gene encodes CDR1 PRHDT and CDR2 FYEKMQ (reference sequence). V lost 3 bases, J lost 7 bases, and 12 bases stayed unmatched. The chain's CDR3 is CASSLGRGSFMEQYF. CDR3 in DNA: TGTGCCAGCAGCTTGGGGCGGGGGAGTTTTATGGAGCAGTACTTC.

This clonotype was detected ten times or more. The gene calls are TRBV5-1 and TRBJ2-2; D is possibly TRBD1 (6 bases). Germline assignment: CDR1 SGHRS and CDR2 YFSETQ. V lost 0 bases and J 0 bases, leaving 6 bases between the germline ends. CDR3 length: 15 amino acids. CDR3 residues: CASSLDRANTGELFF. The CDR3 nucleotides read TGCGCCAGCAGCTTGGACAGGGCGAACACCGGGGAGCTGTTTTTT.

The chain employs TRBV12-3 or TRBV12-4 and TRBJ1-5, with 10 bases lining up with TRBD1. This CDR3 region has 18 residues. CDR3 region: CTIRKDRGGLVGNQPQHF. The CDR3 bases are TGTACCATCAGGAAGGACAGGGGGGGGCTCGTTGGCAATCAGCCCCAGCATTTT.

This clonotype came up many times. Here the CDR3 DNA reads TGCGCCAGCAGCGCGGGGTCGTACCAAGAGACCCAGTACTTC. Residues: CASSAGSYQETQYF. The V call is TRBV5-1, the J call TRBJ2-5, with D possibly matching TRBD2 (6 bases). The CDR3 covers 14 residues. Germline V gene data show CDR1 as SGHRS and CDR2 as YFSETQ. The ends were cut back, 4 bases at V and 0 bases at J, with 10 bases in the middle.

This clonotype was counted between two and nine times. The chain has TRBV7-3 and TRBJ2-5; possibly TRBD2 for D (5 bases). V dropped 2 bases and J dropped 9 bases, with 19 bases sitting between them. Germline CDR1 SGHTA, CDR2 FQGTGA. This CDR3 has 15 residues. The CDR3 loop is CASSLGLASTFPQYF. In DNA, the CDR3 is TGTGCCAGCAGCTTAGGGCTAGCCTCGACTTTTCCCCAGTACTTC.

This clonotype appeared many times. The V and J genes are TRBV7-8 and TRBJ2-5; D unclear. V was trimmed by 0 bases and J by 1 base, leaving 15 bases between them. Germline assignment: CDR1 SGHVS and CDR2 FQNEAQ. The CDR3 runs 17 residues. This CDR3 is CASSLALMGNTQETQYF. The CDR3 DNA is TGTGCCAGCAGCTTAGCCCTTATGGGTAATACCCAAGAGACCCAGTACTTC.

This clonotype was found many times. The chain carries TRBV9 and TRBJ1-1; D uncertain. This CDR3 comprises 13 residues. Germline V lookup: CDR1 SGDLS, CDR2 YYNGEE. V lost 1 base and J 2 bases, leaving 6 bases between the germline ends. The CDR3 is CASSVMENTEAFF. In DNA form, the CDR3 reads TGTGCCAGCAGCGTAATGGAAAACACTGAAGCTTTCTTT. The variable domain in full, with the rest retrieved from reference TRBV9 and TRBJ1-1, is DSGVTQTPKHLITATGQRVTLRCSPRSGDLSVYWYQQSLDQGLQFLIQYYNGEERAKGNILERFSAQQFPDLHSELNLSSLELGDSALYFCASSVMENTEAFFGQGTRLTVV.

This clonotype has ten or more counts. The genes are TRBV28 and TRBJ2-3; possibly TRBD1 or TRBD2 for D (6 bases each). The V and J ends lost 4 bases and 5 bases respectively, with 13 bases between them. The CDR3 is 14 residues long. CDR1 is MDHEN, CDR2 SYDVKM, per germline. The CDR3 DNA is TGTGCCAGCAGTTCCTCGGGGGCGGGAGATACGCAGTATTTT. Amino acids: CASSSSGAGDTQYF. The full variable domain, rest sourced from reference TRBV28 and TRBJ2-3, is DVKVTQSSRYLVKRTGEKVFLECVQDMDHENMFWYRQDPGLGLRLIYFSYDVKMKEKGDIPEGYSVSREKKERFSLILESASTNQTSMYLCASSSSGAGDTQYFGPGTRLTVL.

The chain carries TRBV12-3 or TRBV12-4 and TRBJ2-3; D is perhaps TRBD1 (6 bases). V lost 5 bases and J lost 0, with 9 bases in between. The CDR3 is 14 amino acids. CDR3 residues: CASSNDRSTDTQYF. The CDR3 region has the DNA TGTGCCAGCAGTAACGACAGGAGCACAGATACGCAGTATTTT.

This clonotype was picked up many times. V usage is TRBV6-5 and J usage is TRBJ1-1, with D perhaps matching TRBD1 (5 bases). Germline V CDR1 and CDR2: MNHEY, SVGAGI. The CDR3 runs 12 residues. The ends were cut back, 9 bases at V and 2 bases at J, with 10 bases in the middle. In DNA, the CDR3 is TGTGCCAGTTCCTGGGACAACACTGAAGCTTTCTTT. This translates into CASSWDNTEAFF.

This clonotype has a count of ten or more. The chain uses TRBV5-5 and TRBJ2-7; 8 nucleotides line up with TRBD1. J was trimmed by 3 bases and V by 3 bases; bases with no gene match: 5. The CDR3 is 14 amino acids. CDR1 and CDR2 (germline): SGHKS, YYEKEE (reference sequence). CDR3 region: CASSSPGQDYEQYF. In DNA, the CDR3 is TGTGCCAGCAGCTCCCCGGGACAGGACTACGAGCAGTACTTC.

This clonotype was observed at least ten times. The V call is TRBV5-1, the J call TRBJ2-2; D possibly corresponds to TRBD1 (5 bases). Per the germline V gene, CDR1 is SGHRS and CDR2 is YFSETQ. CDR3 length: 14 amino acids. V was pared by 4 bases and J by 4 bases, with 11 bases between. CDR3 DNA sequence: TGCGCCAGCAGCCTAGGGGCGTTCACCGGGGAGCTGTTTTTT. Amino acid sequence: CASSLGAFTGELFF. Variable domain in full (rest from reference TRBV5-1 and TRBJ2-2): KAGVTQTPRYLIKTRGQQVTLSCSPISGHRSVSWYQQTPGQGLQFLFEYFSETQRNKGNFPGRFSGRQFSNSRSEMNVSTLELGDSALYLCASSLGAFTGELFFGEGSRLTVL.

Many counts were recorded for this clonotype. The chain uses TRBV20-1 and TRBJ2-7, with 7 bases identical to TRBD2. The CDR3 is 14 residues long. The germline V gene has CDR1 DFQATT and CDR2 SNEGSKA (reference sequence). The V gene end was trimmed by 5 bases and the J gene end by 6 bases; junction bases not matched to a gene: 13. The CDR3 nucleotides are TGCAGTGCTTGGGGGGGTCTCAACGAACCCGAGCAGTACTTC. Protein sequence: CSAWGGLNEPEQYF.

This clonotype was detected ten times or more. The gene calls are TRBV6-5 and TRBJ1-1; no definite D call. Trimming took off 0 bases at V and 5 bases at J, with 7 bases between the two ends. CDR3 length: 13 amino acids. Germline CDR1 and CDR2: MNHEY and SVGAGI. The CDR3 nucleotides read TGTGCCAGCAGTTACTCAGTAATTACTGAAGCTTTCTTT. It specifies CASSYSVITEAFF.

Details on this clonotype: A read error may account for a junction end that differs from germline. The chain links TRBV6-1 to TRBJ2-1; 8 nucleotides align to TRBD2. The CDR3 runs to 18 residues. CDR1 MNHNS and CDR2 SASEGT come from the germline V gene. CDR3 DNA sequence: TGTGCCAGCAGTGAGTGGTGGACCGGGGCGGGGGGCGACAATGACCAGTTCTTC. The encoded protein is CASSEWWTGAGGDNDQFF.

This clonotype was recorded many times. This chain links TRBV29-1 with TRBJ1-2; 7 bases are shared with TRBD1. CDR1 is SQVTM and CDR2 is ANQGSEA in the germline V gene. CDR3 size: 12 residues. The J segment lost 7 bases and the V segment lost 8 bases, leaving 10 bases of the junction unmatched. CDR3 coding DNA: TGCAGCTTCGGGACAGACTGGGGTGGCTACACCTTC. This codes for CSFGTDWGGYTF.

The chain combines TRBV7-2 with TRBJ2-7; 13 positions agree with TRBD2. J lost 2 bases, V lost 4 bases, and 8 bases had no gene match. CDR3 length: 17 amino acids. Per germline, CDR1 SGHTA and CDR2 FQGNSA. The CDR3 loop reads CASSSRGLAGDAYEQYF. The CDR3 DNA reads as TGTGCCAGCAGCTCCCGTGGACTAGCGGGGGACGCCTACGAGCAGTACTTC.